This is a list of T cell receptor beta chains from one sample in a study of T cell repertoires in aging, cancer and after chemotherapy. MiXCR was run by TCRdb on the multiplex PCR reads, yielding one entry per CDR3 protein. The sample lists approximately 6,600 distinct CDR3 sequences; roughly 31% were seen once. The sample comprised blood. All receptors come from a human donor with a blood cancer. The donor label of this sample is uncertain. Both conserved end residues are part of each CDR3. Each record gives: V gene, J gene, clone size, D gene, CDR3 DNA, CDR3 protein. The D gene is left open where the match is weak. Expanded clones are given a class, and other clones once, few, many or no size at all.

TRBV24-1	TRBJ2-3	few	TRBD2	TGTGCCACCAGTGATCTTCGACTAGCGGGGACAGATACGCAGTATTTT	CATSDLRLAGTDTQYF
TRBV7-2	TRBJ2-6	-	-	TGTGCCAGCAGCTTAAGAAGCAGCGAGAGCTCTGGGGCCAACGTCCTGACTTTC	CASSLRSSESSGANVLTF
TRBV7-9	TRBJ2-7	-	-	TGTGCCAGCAGCGGGGGGACATCCAACTCCTACGAGCAGTACTTC	CASSGGTSNSYEQYF
TRBV20-1	TRBJ2-1	-	-	TGCAGTGCCAGGGACGGGGGGCATGGGACCAATGAGCAGTTCTTC	CSARDGGHGTNEQFF
TRBV7-9	TRBJ2-5	-	TRBD1	TGTGCCAGCAGCTCCGACGGGACAGGCGGCCAAGAGACCCAGTACTTC	CASSSDGTGGQETQYF
TRBV6-2/TRBV6-3	TRBJ2-5	few	TRBD1	TGTGCCACAACCCACTTCGCCCAGGGGGAAGAGACCCAGTACTTC	CATTHFAQGEETQYF
TRBV15	TRBJ2-5	-	TRBD1	TGTGCCACCAGCAGATTCCGGGACAGGGGGAACCAAGAGACCCAGTACTTC	CATSRFRDRGNQETQYF
TRBV15	TRBJ1-3	-	-	TGTGTCACCAGCTCAGGAGCCCATAGTGGAAACACCATATATTTT	CVTSSGAHSGNTIYF
TRBV30	TRBJ2-3	-	-	TGTGCCTGGAGTGTCGGGGGGCCGAGCACAGATAAGCAGTATTTT	CAWSVGGPSTDKQYF
TRBV12-3/TRBV12-4	TRBJ1-5	few	-	TGTGCCAGCACTTCAGGCGTTCAGCCCCAGCATTTT	CASTSGVQPQHF
TRBV5-4	TRBJ2-2	-	-	TGTGCCAACAGCCAGTCGGTCCTTTCCACCGGGGAGCTGTTTTTT	CANSQSVLSTGELFF
TRBV6-5	TRBJ2-1	-	-	TGTGCCAGCAGTCTGACCACTAGCAGCTCCTACAATGAGCAGTTCTTC	CASSLTTSSSYNEQFF
TRBV5-6	TRBJ2-2	-	-	TGTGCCAGCAGCCGCCGGGACACCCGGACCGGGGAGCTGTTTTTT	CASSRRDTRTGELFF
TRBV6-5	TRBJ1-3	few	TRBD1	TGTGCCAGCACCATGACAGGGGGAAACACCATATATTTT	CASTMTGGNTIYF
TRBV10-2	TRBJ2-3	-	-	TGTGCCAGCAGTTACTCGATTACTTTTGCAGGGGTCAAAGATACGCAGTATTTT	CASSYSITFAGVKDTQYF
TRBV29-1	TRBJ2-1	medium-sized	TRBD1	TGCAGCGCCGACGGGACAGGGAAAACTTGGGATGAGCAGTTCTTC	CSADGTGKTWDEQFF
TRBV5-1	TRBJ1-6	few	-	TGCGCCAGCAGCTCCACCCGGCCAGGGGCGACTAATTCACCCCTCCACTTT	CASSSTRPGATNSPLHF
TRBV6-5	TRBJ2-3	few	-	TGTGCCAGCAGTTCCCAGGCCGGGCAGTATTTT	CASSSQAGQYF
TRBV30	TRBJ2-5	-	-	TGTGCCTGGAGTGCCAGACACCAAGAGACCCAGTACTTC	CAWSARHQETQYF
TRBV6-5	TRBJ2-1	few	-	TGTGCCAGCAGGCCCGGAGCAGACTCCTACAATGAGCAGTTCTTC	CASRPGADSYNEQFF
TRBV7-2	TRBJ2-7	-	-	TGTGCCAGCAGCTTAGTTCCAGGGGGGAGTCCCTACGAGCAGTACTTC	CASSLVPGGSPYEQYF
TRBV19	TRBJ1-5	few	TRBD1	TGTGCCAGTAGTGTCGGTGACAGGGCCTATCAGCCCCAGCATTTT	CASSVGDRAYQPQHF
TRBV5-6	TRBJ1-6	-	TRBD1	TGCGCCAGCAGCTTGGCCCCCGGGACAGACGTCGTCCTCCACTTT	CASSLAPGTDVVLHF
TRBV7-9	TRBJ2-2	-	TRBD1	TGTGCCAGCAGCAGACAGGGGGCGAACACCGGGGAGCTGTTTTTT	CASSRQGANTGELFF
TRBV10-3	TRBJ1-4	few	TRBD1	TGTGCCATTAGGGACAGGGAAAGTGAAAAACTGTTTTTT	CAIRDRESEKLFF
TRBV6-5	TRBJ2-5	few	TRBD2	TGTGCCAGCAGTCGATTAAGCGGGGGGGGCGAAGAGACCCAGTACTTC	CASSRLSGGGEETQYF
TRBV20-1	TRBJ2-3	-	TRBD2	TGCAGTGCTAGAGCGGGCGGGGGGGCCGGTACAATCGCAGATACGCAGTATTTT	CSARAGGGAGTIADTQYF
TRBV5-5	TRBJ1-1	few	TRBD1	TGTGCCAGCAGTAACCTCAACAGGGGCGGTCAGGTAGCTTTCTTT	CASSNLNRGGQVAFF
TRBV10-2	TRBJ1-6	few	-	TGCGCCAGCAGGGGGTCTGGGGATTCACCCCTCCACTTT	CASRGSGDSPLHF
TRBV18	TRBJ2-1	-	TRBD2	TGTGCCAGCTCGCCTAAAACTAGCGGGGGGGCCAATGAGCAGTTCTTC	CASSPKTSGGANEQFF
TRBV19	TRBJ2-3	-	-	TGTGCCAGTAGTCAGTTAAGTGGCACAGATACGCAGTATTTT	CASSQLSGTDTQYF
TRBV6-5	TRBJ2-2	-	-	TGTGCCAGCGGCGGGGTTTCATCCACCGGGGAGCTGTTTTTT	CASGGVSSTGELFF
TRBV5-6	TRBJ1-1	-	-	TGTGCCAGCAGCCGGGGCCTAGGAACAACCATGAACACTGAAGCTTTCTTT	CASSRGLGTTMNTEAFF
TRBV5-1	TRBJ2-2	few	-	TGCGCCAGCGAAAACGGAAGGAAGAACACCGGGGAGCTGTTTTTT	CASENGRKNTGELFF
TRBV12-3/TRBV12-4	TRBJ2-7	-	TRBD1	TGTGCCAGCAGGATCACAGGGGCCTACGAGCAGTACTTC	CASRITGAYEQYF
TRBV5-1	TRBJ2-3	once	-	TGCGCCAGCAGCTTGGCCTTTGGAGGGAGCACAGATACGCAGTATTTT	CASSLAFGGSTDTQYF
TRBV5-5	TRBJ1-2	few	-	TGTGCCAGCAGCTTTACTGGCGGCTACACCTTC	CASSFTGGYTF
TRBV13	TRBJ2-7	-	-	TGTGCCAGCAGCCGGGACTACGAGCAGTACTTC	CASSRDYEQYF
TRBV5-6	TRBJ2-1	few	-	TGTGCCAGCAGCTTGGTTCTGGGGTACAATGAGCAGTTCTTC	CASSLVLGYNEQFF
TRBV5-6	TRBJ2-1	few	TRBD2	TGTGCCAGCAGTTCTTTCGGTCTAGCGGGGAACAATGAGCAGTTCTTC	CASSSFGLAGNNEQFF
TRBV7-9	TRBJ1-6	-	-	TGTGCCAGCAGAGAGGGAAATTCACCCCTCCACTTT	CASREGNSPLHF
TRBV5-1	TRBJ2-2	few	-	TGCGCCAGCAGCTTGGTGACGGGCCCCACCGGGGAGCTGTTTTTT	CASSLVTGPTGELFF
TRBV19	TRBJ1-1	-	TRBD1	TGTGCCAGTAGTACGCCGGGACAGGGGAGAGAAGCTTTCTTT	CASSTPGQGREAFF
TRBV7-4	TRBJ2-3	once	-	TGTGCCAGCAGCTTAGCCTCCTCCCTTCGGCGGGGCACAGATACGCAGTATTTT	CASSLASSLRRGTDTQYF